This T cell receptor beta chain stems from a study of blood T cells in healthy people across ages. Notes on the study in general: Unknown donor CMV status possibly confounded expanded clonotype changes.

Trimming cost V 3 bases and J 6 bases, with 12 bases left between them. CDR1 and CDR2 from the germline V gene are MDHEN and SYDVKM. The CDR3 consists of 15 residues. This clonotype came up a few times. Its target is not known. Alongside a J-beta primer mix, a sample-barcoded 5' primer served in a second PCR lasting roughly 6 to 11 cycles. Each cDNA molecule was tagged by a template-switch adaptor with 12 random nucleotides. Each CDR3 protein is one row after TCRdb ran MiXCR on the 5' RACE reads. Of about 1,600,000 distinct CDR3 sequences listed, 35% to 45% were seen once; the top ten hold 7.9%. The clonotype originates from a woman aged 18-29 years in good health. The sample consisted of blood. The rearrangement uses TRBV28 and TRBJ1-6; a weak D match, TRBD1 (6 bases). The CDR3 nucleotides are TGTGCCAGCAGTTTTTTAGGGGGGTCTAATTCACCCCTCCACTTT. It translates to CASSFLGGSNSPLHF.